Described below is a single T cell receptor (beta chain) sequence and its context. The source of the sample is a study of blood T cell repertoires in COVID-19. About the study: The cDNA or gDNA used as material had been derived from T cells, B-cell-depleted T cells, or PBMCs.

This table comes from immunoSEQ multiplex PCR, and its TCRdb copy is limited to in-frame clones, with some not included. Among about 160,000 clones, approximately 88% were seen once, and the ten largest hold 2.2%. The V end was cut by 2 bases, the J end by 4 bases, with 14 bases between. Per the germline V gene, CDR1 is SGHDN and CDR2 is FVKESK. CDR3 length: 15 residues. The sequenced sample consisted of peripheral blood. The chain recombines TRBV14 with TRBJ1-2, with a tentative D call TRBD1 (5 bases). This receptor was taken from a man aged 65 to 79 with acute or convalescent COVID-19. The DNA of the CDR3 is TGTGCCAGCAGCCAAAGAGGAGGGGCACTCTATGGCTACACCTTC. Its translation: CASSQRGGALYGYTF.